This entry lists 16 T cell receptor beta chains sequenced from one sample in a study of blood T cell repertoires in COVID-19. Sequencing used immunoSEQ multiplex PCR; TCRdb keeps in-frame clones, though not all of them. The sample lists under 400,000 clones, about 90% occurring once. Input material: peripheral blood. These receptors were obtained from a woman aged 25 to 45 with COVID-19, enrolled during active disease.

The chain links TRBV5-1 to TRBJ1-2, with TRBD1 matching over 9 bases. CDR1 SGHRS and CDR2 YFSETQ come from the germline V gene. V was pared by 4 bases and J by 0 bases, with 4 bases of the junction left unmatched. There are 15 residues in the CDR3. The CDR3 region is CASSTWDRANYGYTF. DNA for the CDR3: TGCGCCAGCAGCACATGGGACAGGGCTAACTATGGCTACACCTTC.

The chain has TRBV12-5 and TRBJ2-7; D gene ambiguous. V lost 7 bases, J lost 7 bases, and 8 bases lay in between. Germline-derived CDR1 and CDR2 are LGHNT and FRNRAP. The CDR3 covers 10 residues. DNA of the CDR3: TGTGCTAGTGCCTCTGCGGAGCAGTACTTC. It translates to CASASAEQYF.

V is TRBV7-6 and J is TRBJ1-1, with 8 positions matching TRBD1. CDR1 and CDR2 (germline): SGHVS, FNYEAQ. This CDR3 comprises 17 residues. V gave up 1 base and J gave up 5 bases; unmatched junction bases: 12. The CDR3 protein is CASSLVGTGGQRTEAFF. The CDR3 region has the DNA TGTGCCAGCAGCTTAGTAGGGACAGGCGGTCAGAGGACTGAAGCTTTCTTT.

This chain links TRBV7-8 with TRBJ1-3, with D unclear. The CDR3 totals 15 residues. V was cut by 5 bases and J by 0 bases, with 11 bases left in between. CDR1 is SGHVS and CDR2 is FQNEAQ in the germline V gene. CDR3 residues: CASSPWANSGNTIYF. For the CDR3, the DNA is TGTGCCAGCAGCCCTTGGGCCAACTCTGGAAACACCATATATTTT.

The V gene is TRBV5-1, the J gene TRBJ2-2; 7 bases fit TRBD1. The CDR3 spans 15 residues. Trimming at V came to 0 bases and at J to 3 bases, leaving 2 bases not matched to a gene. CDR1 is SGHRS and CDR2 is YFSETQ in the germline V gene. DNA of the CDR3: TGCGCCAGCAGCTTGGGGGGACAGCACACCGGGGAGCTGTTTTTT. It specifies CASSLGGQHTGELFF.

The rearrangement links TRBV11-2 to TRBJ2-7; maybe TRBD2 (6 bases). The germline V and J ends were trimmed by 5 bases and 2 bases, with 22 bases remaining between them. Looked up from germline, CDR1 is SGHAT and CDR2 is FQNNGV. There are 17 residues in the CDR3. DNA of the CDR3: TGTGCCAGCAGCCCGGGGCTGTGGCGGGATAACACCTACGAGCAGTACTTC. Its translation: CASSPGLWRDNTYEQYF. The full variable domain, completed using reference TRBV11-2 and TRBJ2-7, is EAGVAQSPRYKIIEKRQSVAFWCNPISGHATLYWYQQILGQGPKLLIQFQNNGVVDDSQLPKDRFSAERLKGVDSTLKIQPAKLEDSAVYLCASSPGLWRDNTYEQYFGPGTRLTVT.

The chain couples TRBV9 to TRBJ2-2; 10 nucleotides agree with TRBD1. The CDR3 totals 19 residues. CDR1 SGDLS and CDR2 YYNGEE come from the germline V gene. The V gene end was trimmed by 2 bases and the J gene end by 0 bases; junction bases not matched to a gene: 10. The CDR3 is CASSVPRDRGQSNTGELFF. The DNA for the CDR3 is TGTGCCAGCAGCGTCCCCAGGGACAGGGGCCAATCGAACACCGGGGAGCTGTTTTTT.

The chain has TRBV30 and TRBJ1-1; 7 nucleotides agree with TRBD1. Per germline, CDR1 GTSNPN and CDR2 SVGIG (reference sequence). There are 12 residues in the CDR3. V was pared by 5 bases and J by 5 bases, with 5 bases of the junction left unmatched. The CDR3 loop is CAWFTTGTEAFF. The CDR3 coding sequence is TGTGCCTGGTTCACGACAGGGACTGAAGCTTTCTTT.

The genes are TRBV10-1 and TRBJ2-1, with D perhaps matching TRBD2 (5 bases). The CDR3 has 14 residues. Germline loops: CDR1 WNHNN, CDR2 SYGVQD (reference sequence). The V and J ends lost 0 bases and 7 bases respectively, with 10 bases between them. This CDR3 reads CASSESLASNEQFF. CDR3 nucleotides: TGCGCCAGCAGTGAGTCCCTAGCATCTAATGAGCAGTTCTTC.

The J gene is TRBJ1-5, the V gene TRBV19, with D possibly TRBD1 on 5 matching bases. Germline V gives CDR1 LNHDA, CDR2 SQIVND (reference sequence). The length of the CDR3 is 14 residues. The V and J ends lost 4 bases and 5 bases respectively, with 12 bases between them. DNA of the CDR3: TGTGCCAGTAGTACCTCATCACAGGATCAGCCCCAGCATTTT. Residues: CASSTSSQDQPQHF.

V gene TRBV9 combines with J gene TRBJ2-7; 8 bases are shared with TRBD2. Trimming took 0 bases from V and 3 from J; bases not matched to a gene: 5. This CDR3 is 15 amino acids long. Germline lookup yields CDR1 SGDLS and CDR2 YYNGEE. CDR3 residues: CASSVGSSGNYEQYF. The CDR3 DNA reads TGTGCCAGCAGCGTAGGTAGTAGCGGGAACTACGAGCAGTACTTC.

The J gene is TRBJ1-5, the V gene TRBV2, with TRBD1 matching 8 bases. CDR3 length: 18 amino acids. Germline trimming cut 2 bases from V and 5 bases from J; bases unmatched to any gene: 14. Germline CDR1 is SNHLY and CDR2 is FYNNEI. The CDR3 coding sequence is TGTGCCAGCAGTGAATGGGCAGGGGGCAAGAGTTCGCATCAGCCCCAGCATTTT. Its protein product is CASSEWAGGKSSHQPQHF.

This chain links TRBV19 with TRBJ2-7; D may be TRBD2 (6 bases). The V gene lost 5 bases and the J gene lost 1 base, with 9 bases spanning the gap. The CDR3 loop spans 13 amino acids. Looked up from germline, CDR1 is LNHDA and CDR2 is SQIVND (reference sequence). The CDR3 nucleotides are TGTGCCAGTAGTTCGGGACTTTCCTACGAGCAGTACTTC. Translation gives CASSSGLSYEQYF.

DNA of the CDR3: TGCGCCAGCAGCCGAGGACTAGCGGGAGGGCTAGACGGTGAGCAGTTCTTC. Translating it yields CASSRGLAGGLDGEQFF. The gene calls are TRBV5-1 and TRBJ2-1, with TRBD2 matching over 15 bases. This CDR3 is built from 17 residues. After removal of 4 bases from V and 9 bases from J, the junction contained 11 bases not matched to a gene. The germline CDR1 and CDR2 sequences are SGHRS and YFSETQ.

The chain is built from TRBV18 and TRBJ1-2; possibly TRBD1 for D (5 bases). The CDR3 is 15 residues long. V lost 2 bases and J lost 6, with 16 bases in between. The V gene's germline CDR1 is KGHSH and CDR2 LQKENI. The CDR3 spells CASSPNNPGQDGYTF. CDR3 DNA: TGTGCCAGCTCACCAAATAATCCAGGGCAGGATGGCTACACCTTC.

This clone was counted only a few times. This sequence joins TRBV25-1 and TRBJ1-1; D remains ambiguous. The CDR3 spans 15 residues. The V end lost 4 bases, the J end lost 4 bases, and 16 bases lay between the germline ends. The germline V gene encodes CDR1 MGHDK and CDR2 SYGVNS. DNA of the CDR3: TGTGCCAGCAGTGCCCCGGTAGGTACGGGCACTGAAGCTTTCTTT. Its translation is CASSAPVGTGTEAFF.